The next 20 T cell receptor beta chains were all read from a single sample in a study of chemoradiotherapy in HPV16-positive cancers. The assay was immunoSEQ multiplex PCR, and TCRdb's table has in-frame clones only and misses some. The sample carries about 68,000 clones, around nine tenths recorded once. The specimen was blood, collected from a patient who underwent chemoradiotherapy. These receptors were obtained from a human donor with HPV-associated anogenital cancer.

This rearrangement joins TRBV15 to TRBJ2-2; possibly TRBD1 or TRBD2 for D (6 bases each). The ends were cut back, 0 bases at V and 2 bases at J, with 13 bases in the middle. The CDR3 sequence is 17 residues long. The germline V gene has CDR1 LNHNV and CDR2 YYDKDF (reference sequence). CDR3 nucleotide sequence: TGTGCCACCAGCAGAGATGGGTGGGGGGCTAACACCGGGGAGCTGTTTTTT. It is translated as CATSRDGWGANTGELFF.

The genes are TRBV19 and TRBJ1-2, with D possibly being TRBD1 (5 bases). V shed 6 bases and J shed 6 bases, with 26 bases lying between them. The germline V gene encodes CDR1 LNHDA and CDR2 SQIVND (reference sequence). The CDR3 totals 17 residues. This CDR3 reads CASRFVGLNYLGDGYTF. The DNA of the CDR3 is TGTGCCAGTAGGTTTGTAGGACTCAACTATTTAGGGGATGGCTACACCTTC.

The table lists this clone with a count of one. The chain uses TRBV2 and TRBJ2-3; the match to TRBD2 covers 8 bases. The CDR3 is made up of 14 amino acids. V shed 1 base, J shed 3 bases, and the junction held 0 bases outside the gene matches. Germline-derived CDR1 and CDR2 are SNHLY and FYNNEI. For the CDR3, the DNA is TGTGCCAGCAGTGAAGGACTAGCGACAGATACGCAGTATTTT. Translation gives CASSEGLATDTQYF.

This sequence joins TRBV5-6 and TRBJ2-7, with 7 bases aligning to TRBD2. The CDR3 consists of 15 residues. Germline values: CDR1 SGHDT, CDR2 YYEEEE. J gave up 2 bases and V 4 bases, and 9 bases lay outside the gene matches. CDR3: CASSPTGTITYEQYF. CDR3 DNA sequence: TGTGCCAGCAGCCCAACCGGGACTATCACCTACGAGCAGTACTTC.

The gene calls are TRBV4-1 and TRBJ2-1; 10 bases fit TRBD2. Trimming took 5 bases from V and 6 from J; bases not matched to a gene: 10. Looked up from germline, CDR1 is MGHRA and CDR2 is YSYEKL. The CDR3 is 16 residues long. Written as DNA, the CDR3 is TGCGCCAGCAGCGCTGGTAGCGGGAGGCTATTCAATGAGCAGTTCTTC. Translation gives CASSAGSGRLFNEQFF.

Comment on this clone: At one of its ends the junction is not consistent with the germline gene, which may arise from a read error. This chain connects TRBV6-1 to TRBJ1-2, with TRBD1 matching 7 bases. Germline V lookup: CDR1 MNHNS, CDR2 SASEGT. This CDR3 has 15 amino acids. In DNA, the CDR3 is TGTGCCAGCAGGGAAGTCCGACAGGGTAACTATGGCTACACCTTC. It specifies CASREVRQGNYGYTF.

In nucleotides, the CDR3 is TGTGCCAGCAGCCGAGTAGGGGATTATAGCCCCACAGATACGCAGTATTTT. It encodes CASSRVGDYSPTDTQYF. V is TRBV7-9 and J is TRBJ2-3, with D perhaps TRBD1 (5 bases). Germline V gene sequence: CDR1 SEHNR, CDR2 FQNEAQ (reference sequence). The CDR3 consists of 17 residues. The V and J ends lost 5 bases and 2 bases respectively, with 20 bases between them.

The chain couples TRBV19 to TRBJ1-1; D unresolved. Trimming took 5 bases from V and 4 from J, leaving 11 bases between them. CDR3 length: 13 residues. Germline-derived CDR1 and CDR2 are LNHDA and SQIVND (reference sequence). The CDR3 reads CASSVKGSTEAFF. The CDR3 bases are TGTGCCAGTAGTGTTAAGGGATCCACTGAAGCTTTCTTT. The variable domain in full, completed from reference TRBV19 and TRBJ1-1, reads DGGITQSPKYLFRKEGQNVTLSCEQNLNHDAMYWYRQDPGQGLRLIYYSQIVNDFQKGDIAEGYSVSREKKESFPLTVTSAQKNPTAFYLCASSVKGSTEAFFGQGTRLTVV.

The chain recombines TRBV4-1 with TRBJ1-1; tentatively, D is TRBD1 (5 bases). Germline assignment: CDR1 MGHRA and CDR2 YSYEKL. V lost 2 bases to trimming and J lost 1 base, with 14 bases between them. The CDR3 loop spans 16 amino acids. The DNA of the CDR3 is TGCGCCAGCAGCCAACATCCCGGGACGGCGAACACTGAAGCTTTCTTT. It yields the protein CASSQHPGTANTEAFF.

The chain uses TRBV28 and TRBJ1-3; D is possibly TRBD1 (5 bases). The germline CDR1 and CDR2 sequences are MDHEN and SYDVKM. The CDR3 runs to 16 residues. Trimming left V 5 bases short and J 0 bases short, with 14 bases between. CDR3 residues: CASSAQGLSSGNTIYF. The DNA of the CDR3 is TGTGCCAGCAGTGCCCAGGGACTTAGCTCTGGAAACACCATATATTTT.

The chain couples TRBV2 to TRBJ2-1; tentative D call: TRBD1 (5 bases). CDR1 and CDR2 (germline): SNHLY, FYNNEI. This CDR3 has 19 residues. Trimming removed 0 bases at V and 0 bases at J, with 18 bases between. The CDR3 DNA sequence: TGTGCCAGCAGTGAAGCTGGTGGGGCAGGGCTGAGCTCCTACAATGAGCAGTTCTTC. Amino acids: CASSEAGGAGLSSYNEQFF.

CDR3 DNA sequence: TGTGCCAACCCGGGACATCGGGCCGGGGAGCTGTTTTTT. Protein product: CANPGHRAGELFF. The rearrangement joins TRBV7-9 to TRBJ2-2, with D tentatively TRBD1 (6 bases). Trimming shortened V by 10 bases and J by 6 bases, and 15 bases separated the two germline ends. The CDR3 consists of 13 residues. Germline-derived CDR1 and CDR2 are SEHNR and FQNEAQ (reference sequence).

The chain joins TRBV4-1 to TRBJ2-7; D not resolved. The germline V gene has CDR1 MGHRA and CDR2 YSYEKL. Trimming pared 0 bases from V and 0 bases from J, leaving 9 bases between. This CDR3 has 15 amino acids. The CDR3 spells CASSQEVGGSYEQYF. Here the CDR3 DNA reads TGCGCCAGCAGCCAAGAGGTGGGCGGCTCCTACGAGCAGTACTTC.

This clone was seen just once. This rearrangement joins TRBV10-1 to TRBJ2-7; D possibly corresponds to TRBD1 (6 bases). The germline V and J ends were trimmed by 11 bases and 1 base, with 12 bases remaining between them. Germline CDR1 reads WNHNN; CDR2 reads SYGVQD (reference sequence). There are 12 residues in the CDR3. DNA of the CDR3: TGCGCCGGCAACAGGGTGTCCTACGAGCAGTACTTC. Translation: CAGNRVSYEQYF.

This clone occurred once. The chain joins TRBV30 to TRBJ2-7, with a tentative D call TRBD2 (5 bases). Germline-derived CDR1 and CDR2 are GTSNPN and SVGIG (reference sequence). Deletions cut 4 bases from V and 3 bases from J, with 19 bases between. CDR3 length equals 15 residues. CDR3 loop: CAWTKAATRSYEQYF. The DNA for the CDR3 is TGTGCCTGGACCAAAGCGGCTACCCGAAGCTACGAGCAGTACTTC.

CDR3 in DNA: TGTGCCAGCAGCCGGGACAGGGGGCCTCAGCCCCAGCATTTT. Amino acids: CASSRDRGPQPQHF. The chain joins TRBV28 to TRBJ1-5, with 12 bases identical to TRBD1. J gave up 6 bases and V 6 bases, and 3 bases lay outside the gene matches. Per the germline V gene, CDR1 is MDHEN and CDR2 is SYDVKM. This CDR3 is built from 14 residues.

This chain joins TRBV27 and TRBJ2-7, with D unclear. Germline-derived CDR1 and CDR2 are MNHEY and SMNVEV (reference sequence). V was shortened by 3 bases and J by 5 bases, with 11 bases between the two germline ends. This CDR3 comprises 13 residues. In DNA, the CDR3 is TGTGCCAGCAGTTTTAGCAGAGACCACGAGCAGTACTTC. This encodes CASSFSRDHEQYF.

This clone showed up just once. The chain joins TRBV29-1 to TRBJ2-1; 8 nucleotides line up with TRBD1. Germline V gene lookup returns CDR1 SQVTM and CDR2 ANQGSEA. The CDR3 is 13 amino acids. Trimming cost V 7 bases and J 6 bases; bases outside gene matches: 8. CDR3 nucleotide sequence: TGCAGCGCTGGACAGGGAGGTACCAATGAGCAGTTCTTC. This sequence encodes CSAGQGGTNEQFF.

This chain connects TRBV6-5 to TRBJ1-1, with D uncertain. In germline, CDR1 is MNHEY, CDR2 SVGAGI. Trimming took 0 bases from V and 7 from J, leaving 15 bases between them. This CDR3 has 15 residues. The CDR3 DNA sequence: TGTGCCAGCAGTTACTCAAGACAAGGAGGATTTGAAGCTTTCTTT. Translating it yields CASSYSRQGGFEAFF.

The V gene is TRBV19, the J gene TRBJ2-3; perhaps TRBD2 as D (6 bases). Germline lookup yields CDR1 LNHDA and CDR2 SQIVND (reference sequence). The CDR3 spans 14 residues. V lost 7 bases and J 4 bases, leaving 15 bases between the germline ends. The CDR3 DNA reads TGTGCCAGTATGGTCAGCTGGGGGGCAGATACGCAGTATTTT. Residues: CASMVSWGADTQYF.